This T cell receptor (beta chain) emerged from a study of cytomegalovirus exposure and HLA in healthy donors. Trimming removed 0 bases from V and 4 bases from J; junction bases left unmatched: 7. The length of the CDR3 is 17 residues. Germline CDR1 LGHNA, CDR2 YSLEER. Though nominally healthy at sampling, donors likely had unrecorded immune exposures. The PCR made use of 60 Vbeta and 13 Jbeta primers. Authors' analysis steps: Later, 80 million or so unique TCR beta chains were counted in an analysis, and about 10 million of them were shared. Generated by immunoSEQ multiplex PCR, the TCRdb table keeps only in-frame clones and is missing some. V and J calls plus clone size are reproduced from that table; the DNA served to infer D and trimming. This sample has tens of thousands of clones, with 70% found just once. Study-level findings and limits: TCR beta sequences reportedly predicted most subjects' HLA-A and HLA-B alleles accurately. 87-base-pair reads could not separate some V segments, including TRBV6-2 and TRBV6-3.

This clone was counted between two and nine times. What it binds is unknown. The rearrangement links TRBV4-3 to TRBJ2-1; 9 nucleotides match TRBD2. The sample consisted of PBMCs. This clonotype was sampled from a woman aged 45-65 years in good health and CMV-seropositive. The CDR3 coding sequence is TGCGCCAGCAGCCAAGAGGCGGGAGGGGGCATTTACAATGAGCAGTTCTTC. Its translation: CASSQEAGGGIYNEQFF.